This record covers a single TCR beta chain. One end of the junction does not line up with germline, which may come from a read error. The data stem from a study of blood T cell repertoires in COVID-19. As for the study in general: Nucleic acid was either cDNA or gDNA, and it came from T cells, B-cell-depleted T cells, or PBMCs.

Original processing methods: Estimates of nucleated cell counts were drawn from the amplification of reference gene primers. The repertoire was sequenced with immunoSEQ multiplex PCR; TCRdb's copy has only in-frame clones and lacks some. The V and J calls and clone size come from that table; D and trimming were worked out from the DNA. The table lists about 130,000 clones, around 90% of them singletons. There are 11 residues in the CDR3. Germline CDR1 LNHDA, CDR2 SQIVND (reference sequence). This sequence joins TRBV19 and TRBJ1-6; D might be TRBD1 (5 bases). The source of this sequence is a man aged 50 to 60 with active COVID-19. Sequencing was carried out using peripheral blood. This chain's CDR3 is CASSSGLLVDF. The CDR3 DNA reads TGTGCCAGTAGTTCGGGACTGTTGGTTGACTTT.